This T cell receptor (beta chain) appears in the sequencing data of a study of control samples from healthy donors and cancer patients. CDR1 is MNHEY, CDR2 SVGAGI, per germline. The J segment lost 2 bases and the V segment lost 5 bases, leaving 8 bases of the junction unmatched. CDR3 length equals 15 residues. Profiled with immunoSEQ multiplex PCR; TCRdb holds only in-frame clones, not every one. Among about 120,000 clones listed, over 90% were seen once. The receptor comes from a man aged 25 to 40 in good health. The sample comprised blood. V and J are TRBV6-5 and TRBJ2-5; TRBD2 agrees at 7 bases. CDR3 nucleotide sequence: TGTGCCAGCAGTCCTACATGGGGAGGGCAAGAGACCCAGTACTTC. Encoded protein: CASSPTWGGQETQYF.